This passage covers 20 T cell receptor beta chains from one sample sequenced in a study of Graves' ophthalmopathy and Graves' hyperthyroidism. CDR3 regions of TCR beta were amplified from RNA transcripts. The first round was an RT-PCR with HTBI primers, and the second round was a multiplex PCR. MiXCR, run by TCRdb on the multiplex PCR reads, gives a single entry per CDR3 protein. The sample has about 550,000 distinct CDR3 sequences; under 45% are singletons. Sequencing used peripheral blood or thyroid tissue (not recorded which). These TCRs come from an adult man with Graves' hyperthyroidism.

Only a few counts were recorded for this clonotype. V is TRBV20-1 and J is TRBJ2-3; no clear D gene. The V end was cut by 0 bases, the J end by 3 bases, with 1 base between. The germline V gene has CDR1 DFQATT and CDR2 SNEGSKA (reference sequence). This CDR3 is 11 amino acids long. The CDR3 sequence: CSARDTDTQYF. The DNA of the CDR3 is TGCAGTGCTAGAGATACAGATACGCAGTATTTT.

J is TRBJ2-7 and V is TRBV10-2, with 13 bases matching TRBD2. The ends lost 2 bases at V and 2 bases at J; junction bases unmatched: 0. CDR3 length: 15 amino acids. Germline V gene sequence: CDR1 WSHSY, CDR2 SAAADI. CDR3 nucleotides: TGCGCCAGCAGTGAGACTAGCGGGGGGGCCTACGAGCAGTACTTC. Its protein is CASSETSGGAYEQYF.

This clonotype was counted many times. The genes are TRBV6-5 and TRBJ1-5, with no clear D. CDR3 size: 13 residues. Germline CDR1 is MNHEY and CDR2 is SVGAGI. V gave up 6 bases and J gave up 5 bases, with 11 bases separating them. The CDR3 nucleotides read TGTGCCAGCAGCTCGGACGGAGATCAGCCCCAGCATTTT. The encoded protein is CASSSDGDQPQHF.

This clonotype was picked up many times. V is TRBV6-6 and J is TRBJ2-7; 8 positions agree with TRBD1. CDR1 MNHNY and CDR2 SVGAGI come from the germline V gene (reference sequence). J lost 3 bases, V lost 0 bases, and 7 bases had no gene match. This CDR3 region has 16 residues. CDR3: CASSYSPGQDLYEQYF. CDR3 in DNA: TGTGCCAGCAGTTACTCTCCGGGACAGGACCTCTACGAGCAGTACTTC.

In this sample, this clonotype turned up a few times. The genes are TRBV6-5 and TRBJ2-7; 11 positions match TRBD1. The CDR3 extends over 16 amino acids. V was pared by 4 bases and J by 1 base, with 6 bases of the junction left unmatched. CDR1 is MNHEY, CDR2 SVGAGI, per germline. CDR3 region: CASSLFGTGGSYEQYF. The CDR3, as DNA: TGTGCCAGCAGTTTGTTTGGGACAGGGGGTTCCTACGAGCAGTACTTC.

About this clonotype itself: A much larger clone sits a single nucleotide away, making a read error possible. The chain links TRBV20-1 to TRBJ1-3; D remains ambiguous. CDR1 DFQATT and CDR2 SNEGSKA come from the germline V gene (reference sequence). The CDR3 loop spans 16 amino acids. The V end was cut by 4 bases, the J end by 1 base, with 17 bases between. The CDR3 is CSATPRAFISGNTIYF. In DNA, the CDR3 is TGCAGTGCTACACCTAGGGCTTTCATTTCTGGAAACACCATATATTTT.

V and J are TRBV6-5 and TRBJ2-7, with 8 bases identical to TRBD2. Germline V gene lookup returns CDR1 MNHEY and CDR2 SVGAGI. The J segment lost 6 bases and the V segment lost 2 bases, leaving 15 bases of the junction unmatched. The CDR3 loop spans 17 amino acids. CDR3 loop: CASSYETKSGSAIEQYF. The CDR3 DNA reads TGTGCCAGCAGTTACGAAACTAAGAGCGGGAGTGCCATCGAGCAGTACTTC.

The gene calls are TRBV12-3 or TRBV12-4 and TRBJ2-7; TRBD2 matches 11 bases. The J segment lost 0 bases and the V segment lost 5 bases, leaving 6 bases of the junction unmatched. The CDR3 loop spans 16 amino acids. The CDR3 sequence: CASSRTSGGFSYEQYF. CDR3 nucleotides: TGTGCCAGCAGTCGCACTAGCGGGGGCTTCTCCTACGAGCAGTACTTC.

This clonotype came up many times. This chain uses TRBV7-3 with TRBJ2-5; D ambiguous. Germline CDR1 SGHTA, CDR2 FQGTGA. The V and J ends lost 4 bases and 5 bases respectively, with 17 bases between them. The length of the CDR3 is 15 residues. The CDR3 sequence is CASSSNPGTRETQYF. The CDR3 DNA sequence: TGTGCCAGCAGCTCCAACCCAGGAACCCGGGAGACCCAGTACTTC. The whole variable domain, filled in from reference TRBV7-3 and TRBJ2-5, reads GAGVSQTPSNKVTEKGKYVELRCDPISGHTALYWYRQSLGQGPEFLIYFQGTGAADDSGLPNDRFFAVRPEGSVSTLKIQRTERGDSAVYLCASSSNPGTRETQYFGPGTRLLVL.

This chain uses TRBV7-2 with TRBJ1-5; D unclear. CDR1 and CDR2 from the germline V gene are SGHTA and FQGNSA. Trimming removed 4 bases from V and 2 bases from J, with 15 bases in between. The CDR3 consists of 16 residues. The DNA of the CDR3 is TGTGCCAGCAGCTCAGGACTAGCGGGAGGCAATCAGCCCCAGCATTTT. Translating it yields CASSSGLAGGNQPQHF.

This clonotype has at least ten counts. The rearrangement uses TRBV19 and TRBJ2-7; TRBD1 aligns across 10 bases. With V trimmed by 4 bases and J by 7 bases, 4 bases remained unmatched. This CDR3 region has 13 residues. Germline V gene lookup returns CDR1 LNHDA and CDR2 SQIVND (reference sequence). The CDR3 nucleotides are TGTGCCAGTAGTACGACAGGGGGCCGGGAGCAGTACTTC. Its protein is CASSTTGGREQYF.

Remarks on this clonotype: At one end, the junction sequence differs from germline, possibly due to a read error. The V call is TRBV10-3, the J call TRBJ1-5; D is ambiguous. Germline-derived CDR1 and CDR2 are ENHRY and SYGVKD. The CDR3 extends over 15 amino acids. CDR3 bases: TGTGCCAGCAGTTACAACAGAGGGTCGGATCAGCCCCAGCATTTT. This sequence encodes CASSYNRGSDQPQHF.

Remarks on this clonotype: A much larger clone lies a single base off, so this may be a read error. The J gene is TRBJ1-1, the V gene TRBV19, with D hard to call. The germline V gene encodes CDR1 LNHDA and CDR2 SQIVND (reference sequence). This CDR3 contains 16 residues. The chain's CDR3 is CASSIEEGGLNTEALF. The CDR3 DNA is TGTGCCAGTAGTATAGAGGAGGGCGGATTGAACACTGAAGCTCTCTTT.

CDR3 sequence: CSVRPGYGYTF. CDR3 DNA: TGCAGCGTTAGACCGGGATATGGCTACACCTTC. V is TRBV29-1 and J is TRBJ1-2; D not certain. The V end lost 5 bases, the J end lost 5 bases, and 9 bases lay between the germline ends. CDR3 length equals 11 residues. Germline V lookup: CDR1 SQVTM, CDR2 ANQGSEA.

This sequence joins TRBV19 and TRBJ2-7, with 7 bases lining up with TRBD1. This CDR3 comprises 13 residues. The germline V gene has CDR1 LNHDA and CDR2 SQIVND (reference sequence). The J segment lost 4 bases and the V segment lost 3 bases, leaving 3 bases of the junction unmatched. This chain's CDR3 is CASSMGQTYEQYF. The CDR3 DNA sequence: TGTGCCAGTAGTATGGGACAGACATACGAGCAGTACTTC.

This clonotype was counted ten times or more. The J gene is TRBJ1-1, the V gene TRBV6-6; D unresolved. The CDR3 totals 13 residues. The germline V and J ends were trimmed by 2 bases and 7 bases, with 11 bases remaining between them. From germline, CDR1 is MNHNY and CDR2 SVGAGI (reference sequence). CDR3 residues: CASSYGYRGEAFF. Written as DNA, the CDR3 is TGTGCCAGCAGTTACGGCTATAGAGGTGAAGCTTTCTTT.

This clonotype was recorded a few times. V usage is TRBV10-3 and J usage is TRBJ2-3; D not resolved. The CDR3 is made up of 14 amino acids. With 5 bases removed from V and 1 base from J, the gap between germline ends came to 10 bases. Looked up from germline, CDR1 is ENHRY and CDR2 is SYGVKD. CDR3 DNA sequence: TGTGCCATCAGTTACGACTGGGGCACAGATACGCAGTATTTT. Translating it yields CAISYDWGTDTQYF.

In regard to this clonotype: Since a much larger clone is just one base distant, this may be a read error. The gene calls are TRBV5-1 and TRBJ2-7, with D possibly matching TRBD1 (5 bases). The V end was cut by 0 bases, the J end by 5 bases, with 15 bases between. The germline CDR1 and CDR2 sequences are SGHRS and YFSETQ. The CDR3 consists of 15 residues. This CDR3 is CASSLAREVLNEQYF. DNA of the CDR3: TGCGCCAGCAGCTTGGCCAGGGAAGTACTCAACGAGCAGTACTTC. The full variable domain, completed using reference TRBV5-1 and TRBJ2-7, is KAGVTQTPRYLIKTRGQQVTLSCSPISGHRSVSWYQQTPGQGLQFLFEYFSETQRNKGNFPGRFSGRQFSNSRSEMNVSTLELGDSALYLCASSLAREVLNEQYFGPGTRLTVT.

This chain uses TRBV7-9 with TRBJ1-2, with D tentatively TRBD1 (5 bases). Trimming took off 0 bases at V and 12 bases at J, with 17 bases between the two ends. Germline V gene data show CDR1 as SEHNR and CDR2 as FQNEAQ (reference sequence). The CDR3 totals 14 residues. CDR3 sequence reads: CASSLAGTPVGNTF. The DNA for the CDR3 is TGTGCCAGCAGCTTAGCCGGGACCCCTGTGGGAAACACCTTC.

Many counts were recorded for this clonotype. The chain carries TRBV15 and TRBJ2-5, with D tentatively TRBD2 (5 bases). V was cut by 0 bases and J by 2 bases, with 16 bases left in between. CDR1 and CDR2 from the germline V gene are LNHNV and YYDKDF (reference sequence). The CDR3 spans 17 residues. This CDR3 is CATSRDHPGVGQETQYF. The CDR3 DNA follows: TGTGCCACCAGCAGAGATCACCCCGGGGTTGGACAAGAGACCCAGTACTTC.